The rows below give T cell receptor beta chains drawn from one sample of a study of shared clonotypes between healthy human individuals. Profiling relied on immunoSEQ multiplex PCR, and the TCRdb table lists in-frame clones only, not all of them. The data show 1,100,000 or so clones, around 78% seen once. The source material was memory CD4+ T cells from PBMCs. Receptor source: a young man in good health. Some clones in this sample may be carry-over from other donors' samples. Each CDR3 is given with its conserved first and last residue. D genes are given only for firm matches. Only part of the rows carry a size: once, few, many, or a class if the clone is expanded.

D	J	V	size	CDR3	DNA
TRBD1	TRBJ1-1	TRBV7-2	.	CASSLELGQGEAFF	TGTGCCAGCAGCTTAGAATTGGGACAGGGAGAAGCTTTCTTT
TRBD1	TRBJ2-5	TRBV7-2	once	CASSPRTGLETQYF	TGTGCCAGCAGCCCACGGACAGGGTTAGAGACCCAGTACTTC
TRBD2	TRBJ2-2	TRBV7-6	once	CASSPSGSGADTGELFF	TGTGCCAGCAGCCCCTCGGGGAGCGGGGCGGACACCGGGGAGCTGTTTTTT
.	TRBJ2-7	TRBV5-1	few	CASSLGSSLRDEQYF	TGCGCCAGCAGCTTAGGGTCCTCTCTGAGGGACGAGCAGTACTTC
TRBD2	TRBJ2-5	TRBV5-1	few	CASSSTSGRAWETQYF	TGCGCCAGCAGTTCGACTAGCGGGAGGGCCTGGGAGACCCAGTACTTC
.	TRBJ2-2	TRBV19	.	CASSVARRPGGELFF	TGTGCCAGTAGTGTCGCTAGGAGACCGGGCGGGGAGCTGTTTTTT
.	TRBJ2-1	TRBV28	.	CASSRYNEQFF	TGTGCCAGCTCTCGATACAATGAGCAGTTCTTC
TRBD1	TRBJ2-2	TRBV5-1	.	CASSQTGQGTTGELFF	TGCGCCAGCAGTCAAACGGGACAGGGAACCACCGGGGAGCTGTTTTTT
.	TRBJ2-5	TRBV18	.	CASSPPGETQYF	TGTGCCAGCTCACCGCCGGGTGAGACCCAGTACTTC
.	TRBJ2-2	TRBV5-1	.	CASSLTPNTGELFF	TGCGCCAGCAGCTTGACCCCGAACACCGGGGAGCTGTTTTTT
.	TRBJ2-7	TRBV27	.	CASSGEGSYEQYF	TGTGCCAGCTCCGGTGAGGGTAGCTACGAGCAGTACTTC
TRBD1	TRBJ2-1	TRBV4-1	.	CASSYRDSRYNEQFF	TGCGCCAGCAGCTACCGGGACAGCCGTTACAATGAGCAGTTCTTC
.	TRBJ1-1	TRBV5-1	.	CASSTDGLEAFF	TGCGCCAGCAGCACGGACGGCCTCGAAGCTTTCTTT
.	TRBJ2-7	TRBV5-1	few	CASSFDAGLYEQYF	TGCGCCAGCAGCTTTGATGCAGGCCTATACGAGCAGTACTTC
.	TRBJ2-6	TRBV5-4	.	CASSLYGANVLTF	TGTGCCAGCAGCTTGTATGGGGCCAACGTCCTGACTTTC
.	TRBJ1-5	TRBV10-2	few	CASSDPVRSRNQPQHF	TGCGCCAGCAGTGACCCTGTACGAAGCAGGAATCAGCCCCAGCATTTT
.	TRBJ1-1	TRBV7-8	.	CASSRGRIENTEAFF	TGTGCCAGCAGCCGCGGACGGATCGAGAACACTGAAGCTTTCTTT
.	TRBJ1-1	TRBV5-1	.	CASSLTSQSSMAFF	TGCGCCAGCAGCTTGACCTCACAGTCCTCGATGGCTTTCTTT
.	TRBJ1-2	TRBV28	once	CASSFGGYGYTF	TGTGCCAGCAGTTTCGGCGGGTATGGCTACACCTTC
.	TRBJ1-1	TRBV30	many	CAWSGSRNTEAFF	TGTGCCTGGAGTGGATCGAGGAACACTGAAGCTTTCTTT
.	TRBJ2-3	TRBV21-1	few	CASSKASNTDTQYF	TGTGCCAGCAGCAAAGCTAGCAACACAGATACGCAGTATTTT
.	TRBJ1-2	TRBV5-5	.	CASSLDRLYGYTF	TGTGCCAGCAGCTTGGACAGGCTCTATGGCTACACCTTC
.	TRBJ1-2	TRBV5-8	.	CASSLQGYGGYTF	TGTGCCAGCAGCTTGCAGGGATATGGGGGCTACACCTTC
.	TRBJ2-1	TRBV14	.	CASSHLTSTNEQFF	TGTGCCAGCAGCCACCTAACTAGCACCAATGAGCAGTTCTTC
.	TRBJ1-6	TRBV5-1	.	CASSLTGAYDSPLHF	TGCGCCAGCAGCTTGACGGGGGCTTACGATTCACCCCTCCACTTT
.	TRBJ1-3	TRBV5-5	.	CASSLALGAGNTIYF	TGTGCCAGCAGCTTGGCATTAGGGGCTGGAAACACCATATATTTT
TRBD2	TRBJ2-2	TRBV5-4	.	CASSFGQRETTGELFF	TGTGCCAGCAGCTTCGGCCAGCGGGAGACCACCGGGGAGCTGTTTTTT
.	TRBJ2-5	TRBV9	.	CASSVSPHGLQETQYF	TGTGCCAGCAGCGTGTCTCCCCACGGACTGCAAGAGACCCAGTACTTC
TRBD1	TRBJ1-3	TRBV27	.	CASSLRGQGGDTIYF	TGTGCCAGCAGTCTACGTGGACAGGGCGGGGACACCATATATTTT
.	TRBJ1-3	TRBV7-2	.	CASSRNNRVWFGNTIYF	TGTGCCAGCAGCCGAAACAACAGGGTCTGGTTTGGAAACACCATATATTTT
.	TRBJ1-2	TRBV7-9	.	CASSLAGSGYTF	TGTGCCAGCAGCTTAGCAGGGAGTGGCTACACCTTC
.	TRBJ2-7	TRBV7-2	.	CASSLGRSYEQYF	TGTGCCAGCAGCCTAGGACGGTCCTACGAGCAGTACTTC
TRBD2	TRBJ2-5	TRBV5-1	.	CASSLEGTSGRETQYF	TGCGCCAGCAGCTTGGAGGGGACTAGCGGGAGGGAGACCCAGTACTTC
.	TRBJ1-4	TRBV28	.	CASSIDGLNEKLFF	TGTGCCAGCAGTATTGACGGGCTCAATGAAAAACTGTTTTTT
TRBD2	TRBJ2-5	TRBV13	many	CASSLPAGAGETQYF	TGTGCCAGCAGCTTACCTGCGGGAGCGGGAGAGACCCAGTACTTC
.	TRBJ1-1	TRBV19	.	CASSTLLLRQATEAFF	TGTGCCAGTAGTACGCTATTATTAAGGCAGGCGACTGAAGCTTTCTTT
TRBD2	TRBJ2-7	TRBV28	.	CASSLGGTLYEQYF	TGTGCCAGCAGTTTGGGGGGGACCCTTTACGAGCAGTACTTC
.	TRBJ2-1	TRBV18	.	CASSPRSSAPADEQFF	TGTGCCAGCTCACCCCGATCAAGCGCCCCTGCGGATGAGCAGTTCTTC
TRBD2	TRBJ2-4	TRBV28	.	CASRSFASGVAKNIQYF	TGTGCCAGCCGATCTTTCGCTAGCGGCGTAGCCAAAAACATTCAGTACTTC
.	TRBJ1-2	TRBV15	.	CATSSTGTASYGYTF	TGTGCCACCAGCAGTACCGGGACTGCATCCTATGGCTACACCTTC
TRBD2	TRBJ2-3	TRBV10-3	.	CAISGFGGRGATDTQYF	TGTGCCATCAGTGGATTCGGCGGGAGGGGGGCCACAGATACGCAGTATTTT
TRBD1	TRBJ2-7	TRBV28	.	CALTRGRTGEQYF	TGTGCCCTTACCAGGGGGCGAACGGGCGAGCAGTACTTC
TRBD2	TRBJ2-7	TRBV4-1	.	CASSQSLAGGLYEQYF	TGCGCCAGCAGCCAATCCCTAGCGGGAGGGCTCTACGAGCAGTACTTC
.	TRBJ1-4	TRBV11-2	.	CASSQGTNEKLFF	TGTGCCAGCAGTCAGGGTACTAATGAAAAACTGTTTTTT
TRBD1	TRBJ1-3	TRBV19	.	CASTVGRPGQLNSGNTIYF	TGTGCCAGTACCGTAGGCCGTCCGGGACAGCTAAACTCTGGAAACACCATATATTTT
.	TRBJ1-2	TRBV25-1	.	CASSDSALAGWDGYTF	TGTGCCAGCAGTGATTCTGCGCTCGCGGGGTGGGATGGCTACACCTTC
.	TRBJ1-4	TRBV2	.	CASSEYEKLFF	TGTGCCAGCAGTGAATATGAAAAACTGTTTTTT
TRBD1	TRBJ2-6	TRBV5-1	once	CASSTETGSNGANVLTF	TGCGCCAGCAGCACGGAGACAGGGTCAAATGGGGCCAACGTCCTGACTTTC